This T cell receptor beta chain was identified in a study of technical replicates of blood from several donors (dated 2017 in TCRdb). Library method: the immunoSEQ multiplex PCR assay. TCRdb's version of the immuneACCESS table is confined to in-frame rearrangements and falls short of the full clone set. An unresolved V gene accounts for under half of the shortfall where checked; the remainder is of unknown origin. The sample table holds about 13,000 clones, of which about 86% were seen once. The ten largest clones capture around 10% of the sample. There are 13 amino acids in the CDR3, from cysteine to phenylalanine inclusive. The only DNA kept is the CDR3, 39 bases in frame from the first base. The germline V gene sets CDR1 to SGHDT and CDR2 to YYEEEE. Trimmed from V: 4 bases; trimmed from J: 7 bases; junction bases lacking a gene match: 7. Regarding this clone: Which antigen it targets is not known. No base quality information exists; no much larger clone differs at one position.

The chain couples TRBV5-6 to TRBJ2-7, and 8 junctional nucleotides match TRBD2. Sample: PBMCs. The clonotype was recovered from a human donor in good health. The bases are TGTGCCAGCAGCGGTAGCGGGATAGGGGAGCAGTACTTC. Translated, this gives CASSGSGIGEQYF.